This T cell receptor (beta chain) was profiled in a study of PD-L1 blockade in urothelial cancer. Study-wide findings and caveats: Better survival was predicted by below-median pretreatment blood TCR clonality.

CDR1 and CDR2 (germline): MDHEN, SYDVKM. The CDR3 has 14 amino acids. The germline V and J ends were trimmed by 2 bases and 3 bases, with 8 bases remaining between them. Time point described: peripheral blood 6 weeks after treatment start. Patients had locally advanced or metastatic urothelial carcinoma. Each PCR contained spiked-in synthetic TCR analog templates. This table comes from immunoSEQ multiplex PCR, and its TCRdb copy is limited to in-frame clones, with some not included. The data contain around 100,000 clones, around 93% of them singletons. About this clone itself: Its antigen is unidentified.

The chain links TRBV28 to TRBJ1-5; D is uncertain. Sequenced material: PBMCs, taken around atezolizumab (anti-PD-L1) treatment. The receptor comes from a man aged 55 to 70 with urothelial cancer. The CDR3 loop reads CASSLPQFNQPQHF. The DNA for the CDR3 is TGTGCCAGCAGTTTACCACAGTTCAATCAGCCCCAGCATTTT.